The 27 T cell receptor beta chains reported below all come from one sample, sequenced in a study of T cells in Graves' hyperthyroidism and ophthalmopathy. Amplification of TCR beta CDR3 regions was performed using RNA transcripts as template. When the TCR CDR3 underwent first-round RT-PCR, the HTBI primer set was used. One entry per CDR3 protein results from TCRdb running MiXCR on the multiplex PCR reads. The table shows approximately 640,000 distinct CDR3 sequences, with about 18% occurring only once. The sequenced sample consisted of blood. The source is a man between 50 and 59 years old with Graves' hyperthyroidism.

In this sample, this clonotype turned up many times. The chain links TRBV12-3 or TRBV12-4 to TRBJ2-5, with 7 nucleotides matching TRBD2. The CDR3 loop spans 15 amino acids. With 1 base clipped from V and 7 bases from J, the junction kept 9 bases outside the gene matches. The CDR3 DNA sequence: TGTGCCAGCAGTTTAGGAGCGGGATCCTACGGGACCCAGTACTTC. Translation gives CASSLGAGSYGTQYF.

The table lists this clonotype with a few counts. This chain joins TRBV6-2 or TRBV6-3 and TRBJ1-3; D gene unclear. The V gene lost 10 bases and the J gene lost 1 base, with 14 bases spanning the gap. The CDR3 covers 14 residues. Germline values: CDR1 MNHEY, CDR2 SVGEGT. The CDR3 DNA sequence: TGTGCCACTGGGGAGACGACTTCTGGAAACACCATATATTTT. Amino acids: CATGETTSGNTIYF.

This clonotype was observed a handful of times. This chain uses TRBV9 with TRBJ1-2, with a possible D match to TRBD1 (5 bases). With 0 bases removed from V and 0 bases from J, the gap between germline ends came to 12 bases. Per germline, CDR1 SGDLS and CDR2 YYNGEE. The CDR3 length is 16 residues. The CDR3 here is CASSVGRDAANYGYTF. DNA for the CDR3: TGTGCCAGCAGCGTAGGGAGGGACGCAGCTAACTATGGCTACACCTTC. The full variable domain, completed using reference TRBV9 and TRBJ1-2, is DSGVTQTPKHLITATGQRVTLRCSPRSGDLSVYWYQQSLDQGLQFLIQYYNGEERAKGNILERFSAQQFPDLHSELNLSSLELGDSALYFCASSVGRDAANYGYTFGSGTRLTVV.

This clonotype was found many times. This chain joins TRBV7-9 and TRBJ2-7; TRBD1 matches at 11 bases. J was trimmed by 3 bases and V by 8 bases; bases with no gene match: 12. This CDR3 contains 16 residues. Per the germline V gene, CDR1 is SEHNR and CDR2 is FQNEAQ (reference sequence). This CDR3 is CASEPGQGEWNYEQYF. As DNA, the CDR3 is TGTGCCAGCGAGCCGGGACAGGGGGAATGGAACTACGAGCAGTACTTC.

Ten or more counts support this clonotype. The chain couples TRBV11-2 to TRBJ2-7; TRBD1 matches 11 bases. CDR1 SGHAT and CDR2 FQNNGV come from the germline V gene. V shed 9 bases and J 7 bases; nucleotides not matched to a gene: 14. The CDR3 covers 15 residues. The CDR3 sequence: CASGQGASGTGEQYF. In DNA, the CDR3 is TGTGCCAGTGGACAGGGGGCTAGCGGGACTGGGGAGCAGTACTTC. Filled out from reference TRBV11-2 and TRBJ2-7, the complete variable domain reads EAGVAQSPRYKIIEKRQSVAFWCNPISGHATLYWYQQILGQGPKLLIQFQNNGVVDDSQLPKDRFSAERLKGVDSTLKIQPAKLEDSAVYLCASGQGASGTGEQYFGPGTRLTVT.

A word on this clonotype: This may be a read error: a much more frequent sequence differs by one nucleotide. The chain links TRBV28 to TRBJ2-2; D possibly uses TRBD1 or TRBD2 (5 bases each). This CDR3 has 16 residues. CDR1 and CDR2 (germline): MDHEN, SYDVKM. V was shortened by 6 bases and J by 2 bases, with 16 bases between the two germline ends. The CDR3: CASSPVGTPNTGELFF. The DNA of the CDR3 is TGTGCCAGCAGCCCGGTCGGGACCCCTAACACCGGGGAGCTGTTTTTT.

This clonotype was found many times. The J gene is TRBJ1-5, the V gene TRBV28; 10 bases fit TRBD1. With 8 bases clipped from V and 5 bases from J, the junction kept 12 bases outside the gene matches. CDR3 size: 16 residues. Germline V gene sequence: CDR1 MDHEN, CDR2 SYDVKM. CDR3 sequence reads: CASRSPGQGFYQPQHF. The CDR3 nucleotides are TGTGCCAGCCGCTCTCCGGGACAGGGGTTTTATCAGCCCCAGCATTTT.

This clonotype has at least ten counts. This chain joins TRBV12-3 or TRBV12-4 and TRBJ2-7; possibly TRBD1 for D (5 bases). V lost 0 bases, J lost 3 bases, and 18 bases lay in between. The CDR3 sequence is 17 residues long. The CDR3 reads CASSLARPRNRGYEQYF. Here the CDR3 DNA reads TGTGCCAGCAGTTTAGCTAGACCGCGGAATAGGGGCTACGAGCAGTACTTC.

This clonotype was seen at least ten times. This rearrangement joins TRBV6-2 or TRBV6-3 to TRBJ1-1; the match to TRBD1 covers 9 bases. The CDR3 runs to 13 residues. Unmatched junction bases numbered 4, after V lost 6 bases and J lost 5 bases. Germline V gene lookup returns CDR1 MNHEY and CDR2 SVGEGT. The CDR3, as DNA: TGTGCCAGCAGGGACAGGGGCCGGACTGAAGCTTTCTTT. It yields the protein CASRDRGRTEAFF.

The table lists this clonotype with many counts. This chain uses TRBV6-2 or TRBV6-3 with TRBJ2-7, with 8 nucleotides matching TRBD2. V shed 0 bases, J shed 0 bases, and the junction held 1 base outside the gene matches. This CDR3 comprises 15 residues. The germline V gene encodes CDR1 MNHEY and CDR2 SVGEGT. Here the CDR3 reads CASSYSSGSSYEQYF. The CDR3 bases are TGTGCCAGCAGTTACTCGAGCGGGAGCTCCTACGAGCAGTACTTC.

CDR3 in DNA: TGCAGTGCTAGGGACTACGTGTCCGAGCAGTTCTTC. Amino acid sequence: CSARDYVSEQFF. The gene calls are TRBV20-1 and TRBJ2-1; the D gene is possibly TRBD2 (6 bases). Germline CDR1 DFQATT, CDR2 SNEGSKA (reference sequence). The CDR3 runs to 12 residues. V lost 3 bases and J 10 bases, leaving 13 bases between the germline ends.

The CDR3 protein is CSARDYKQGQKETQYF. Written as DNA, the CDR3 is TGCAGTGCTAGAGATTATAAACAGGGGCAAAAAGAGACCCAGTACTTC. This chain joins TRBV20-1 and TRBJ2-5, with 7 bases matching TRBD1. The V segment lost 0 bases and the J segment 3 bases; nucleotides outside the gene matches: 10. The CDR3 loop spans 16 amino acids. Per germline, CDR1 DFQATT and CDR2 SNEGSKA (reference sequence).

This clonotype occurred many times. The chain links TRBV2 to TRBJ2-3, with D possibly matching TRBD1 (5 bases). V was pared by 6 bases and J by 6 bases, with 16 bases between. The germline CDR1 and CDR2 sequences are SNHLY and FYNNEI. This CDR3 has 14 amino acids. The CDR3 reads CASSRQGMGDTQYF. CDR3 in DNA: TGTGCCAGCAGCAGGCAGGGTATGGGGGATACGCAGTATTTT.

V is TRBV4-1 and J is TRBJ1-1; D is possibly TRBD1 (5 bases). CDR1 is MGHRA and CDR2 is YSYEKL in the germline V gene. Trimming pared 6 bases from V and 2 bases from J, leaving 13 bases between. The CDR3 runs 14 residues. CDR3 nucleotides: TGCGCCAGCAGTCCTCGCGGGGACAACACTGAAGCTTTCTTT. It specifies CASSPRGDNTEAFF.

This clonotype was seen at least ten times. This chain connects TRBV6-6 to TRBJ2-7; D is unclear. Per germline, CDR1 MNHNY and CDR2 SVGAGI (reference sequence). V was pared by 0 bases and J by 8 bases, with 17 bases between. The CDR3 has 15 residues. The DNA of the CDR3 is TGTGCCAGCAGTTACTCGGGTGGGCGCAGGCTTCAGCAGTACTTC. This translates into CASSYSGGRRLQQYF.

The chain has TRBV5-4 and TRBJ2-3, with TRBD2 matching over 12 bases. Germline assignment: CDR1 SGHNT and CDR2 YYREEE (reference sequence). V dropped 9 bases and J dropped 3; count of bases not matched to a gene: 11. This CDR3 spans 16 amino acids. CDR3 sequence reads: CAMLAGGRFGTDTQYF. CDR3 sequence (DNA): TGTGCCATGCTAGCGGGAGGGAGATTTGGGACAGATACGCAGTATTTT.

This clonotype came up many times. V gene TRBV2 combines with J gene TRBJ2-1; D is unresolved. The CDR3 is 14 amino acids. Per germline, CDR1 SNHLY and CDR2 FYNNEI. Trimming took off 4 bases at V and 2 bases at J, with 9 bases between the two ends. As DNA, the CDR3 is TGTGCCAGCAGTGGGGAAGGGCCCTACAATGAGCAGTTCTTC. It specifies CASSGEGPYNEQFF.

The gene calls are TRBV14 and TRBJ2-5, with TRBD1 identical over 7 bases. The CDR3 length is 16 residues. Germline V gene lookup returns CDR1 SGHDN and CDR2 FVKESK. V dropped 1 base and J dropped 2; count of bases not matched to a gene: 7. CDR3 protein: CASSQGTGVDQETQYF. CDR3 sequence (DNA): TGTGCCAGCAGCCAAGGGACAGGCGTAGATCAAGAGACCCAGTACTTC.

In its sample, this clonotype was seen a few times. The chain carries TRBV29-1 and TRBJ2-7; possible D gene TRBD1, 6 bases. The germline gives CDR1 SQVTM, CDR2 ANQGSEA. V lost 5 bases and J lost 0, with 17 bases in between. This CDR3 is 15 amino acids long. CDR3: CSVLMAGVSSYEQYF. The CDR3 coding sequence is TGCAGCGTTCTCATGGCAGGGGTGAGCTCCTACGAGCAGTACTTC.

This clonotype was picked up many times. CDR3 sequence: CASCSGRAGTDTQYF. The CDR3 nucleotides read TGTGCCAGCTGTAGCGGGAGGGCCGGTACAGATACGCAGTATTTT. The chain joins TRBV28 to TRBJ2-3; 11 bases agree with TRBD2. CDR1 and CDR2 from the germline V gene are MDHEN and SYDVKM. This CDR3 has 15 amino acids. V lost 8 bases and J lost 3; bases outside the gene matches: 7.

For this clonotype: A much larger clone sits a single nucleotide away, making a read error possible. V is TRBV24-1 and J is TRBJ2-1, with TRBD2 matching 9 bases. CDR1 and CDR2 (germline): KGHDR, SFDVKD. J gave up 1 base and V 0 bases, and 9 bases lay outside the gene matches. The CDR3 has 19 residues. CDR3 sequence (DNA): TGTGCCACCAGTGATTTGCCGGGGAGTAGCGGGAGTTCCTACAATGAGCAGTTCTTC. This codes for CATSDLPGSSGSSYNEQFF.

This chain links TRBV29-1 with TRBJ1-2, with D perhaps TRBD1 (5 bases). The CDR3 is 16 amino acids. Trimming stripped 2 bases from V and 1 base from J, with 17 bases between. Germline-derived CDR1 and CDR2 are SQVTM and ANQGSEA. CDR3 bases: TGCAGCGTTGAAAGGTATTTGGGACGGAATAACTATGGCTACACCTTC. It is translated as CSVERYLGRNNYGYTF.

V usage is TRBV6-1 and J usage is TRBJ2-1, with 7 bases lining up with TRBD2. J gave up 9 bases and V 1 base, and 9 bases lay outside the gene matches. The CDR3 runs 15 residues. The germline gives CDR1 MNHNS, CDR2 SASEGT. The DNA for the CDR3 is TGTGCCAGCAGTGAAGAGGCGGGAGTGGGGTCTGAGCAGTTCTTC. Translation: CASSEEAGVGSEQFF.

The sample holds many counts of this clonotype. V usage is TRBV27 and J usage is TRBJ2-1; the match to TRBD2 covers 13 bases. Losses at the gene ends were 4 bases for V and 8 bases for J; bases not matched to a gene: 2. This CDR3 has 14 residues. The germline gives CDR1 MNHEY, CDR2 SMNVEV (reference sequence). CDR3 DNA sequence: TGTGCCAGCAGTTGGACTAGCGGGAGCTATGAGCAGTTCTTC. It codes for CASSWTSGSYEQFF.

This clonotype occurred many times. The gene calls are TRBV15 and TRBJ1-1; tentatively, D is TRBD1 (5 bases). The CDR3 totals 15 residues. Germline V lookup: CDR1 LNHNV, CDR2 YYDKDF (reference sequence). V was cut by 1 base and J by 4 bases, with 13 bases left in between. For the CDR3, the DNA is TGTGCCACCAGCAGAGTACGAGGGGACCCCACTGAAGCTTTCTTT. Its translation is CATSRVRGDPTEAFF.

The chain employs TRBV7-9 and TRBJ2-1; D is possibly TRBD2 (6 bases). The germline CDR1 and CDR2 sequences are SEHNR and FQNEAQ (reference sequence). V lost 5 bases, J lost 6 bases, and 20 bases lay in between. The length of the CDR3 is 16 residues. The CDR3 DNA reads as TGTGCCAGCAGCGAAAAGTCCGCGGGAAACTGCAATGAGCAGTTCTTC. This translates into CASSEKSAGNCNEQFF.

There are many counts of this clonotype. This chain joins TRBV20-1 and TRBJ2-1; 8 bases are shared with TRBD1. CDR3 length: 16 amino acids. The ends lost 0 bases at V and 2 bases at J; junction bases unmatched: 6. From germline, CDR1 is DFQATT and CDR2 SNEGSKA (reference sequence). CDR3 DNA sequence: TGCAGTGCTAGAGATCCAGGGGGCGAGGCCTACAATGAGCAGTTCTTC. This codes for CSARDPGGEAYNEQFF.